This T cell receptor (beta chain) was obtained from a study of blood T cell repertoires in COVID-19. The wider study: The origin of the acute and convalescent COVID-19 samples was the United States, Italy and Spain.

Authors' data handling: Nucleated cell number was recorded as an estimate derived from reference gene primer amplification. The protocol was immunoSEQ multiplex PCR, while the TCRdb copy is restricted to in-frame clones and leaves out a portion. The V and J calls and clone size are taken from that table; D and trimming were inferred from the DNA. The sample holds about 73,000 clones; around 80% are singletons and the top ten take approximately 2.5%. Trimming removed 2 bases from V and 0 bases from J, with 16 bases in between. The germline V gene encodes CDR1 SGHVS and CDR2 FNYEAQ. This CDR3 contains 17 residues.

The sequenced sample consisted of peripheral blood. This sequence joins TRBV7-6 and TRBJ2-5, with D possibly being TRBD2 (5 bases). This receptor was taken from a man older than 75 with active or convalescent COVID-19. The CDR3 DNA sequence: TGTGCCAGCAGCTTAATATTCCGCGGGTCTGACCAAGAGACCCAGTACTTC. Protein product: CASSLIFRGSDQETQYF.